The 16 T cell receptor beta chains reported below all come from one sample, sequenced in a study of vaccination and CD4 T cells after COVID-19. Sequenced with the Oncomine TCR Beta short-read assay was DNA taken from cultured CD4+ T cells. TCRdb re-analysed the PCR reads in MiXCR, keeping a single row per CDR3 protein. The sample has roughly 3,200 distinct CDR3 sequences; 80% are singletons. Noted treatment: approximately 9-day PBMC culture with coronavirus spike peptide pools or control peptides (ViraFEST assay). Antigens of these TCRs are unknown. The specimen was CD4+ T cells from blood, cultured in vitro. All receptors come from a human donor who had recovered from COVID-19.

Only a few counts were recorded for this clonotype. The chain joins TRBV11-2 to TRBJ2-1; TRBD1 aligns across 7 bases. CDR1 and CDR2 from the germline V gene are SGHAT and FQNNGV. The V gene end was trimmed by 4 bases and the J gene end by 9 bases; junction bases not matched to a gene: 6. The CDR3 is 13 residues long. CDR3 region: CASSSDRTGEQFF. The CDR3 DNA is TGTGCCAGCAGCTCGGACAGGACAGGTGAGCAGTTCTTC.

This clonotype was recorded only once. The rearrangement links TRBV5-1 to TRBJ1-1; no definite D call. Deletions cut 0 bases from V and 1 base from J, with 4 bases between. Germline CDR1 reads SGHRS; CDR2 reads YFSETQ. The CDR3 consists of 13 residues. The CDR3 DNA sequence: TGCGCCAGCAGCTTGGGGGGGAACACTGAAGCTTTCTTT. Translated: CASSLGGNTEAFF.

This chain connects TRBV7-7 to TRBJ2-5; D remains unclear. The CDR3 is made up of 13 amino acids. V gave up 5 bases and J gave up 1 base, with 8 bases separating them. Germline V gene lookup returns CDR1 SSHAT and CDR2 FNYEAQ (reference sequence). In DNA form, the CDR3 reads TGTGCCAGCAGCGTAGGCAGCCAAGAGACCCAGTACTTC. Residues: CASSVGSQETQYF.

This chain uses TRBV27 with TRBJ2-7; D possibly corresponds to TRBD1 (6 bases). Trimming took 5 bases from V and 2 from J, leaving 16 bases between them. Germline V gene data show CDR1 as MNHEY and CDR2 as SMNVEV (reference sequence). There are 15 residues in the CDR3. The CDR3 bases are TGTGCCAGCAGTGTAGATAGACAGGTCGCCTACGAGCAGTACTTC. Translating it yields CASSVDRQVAYEQYF.

This sequence joins TRBV30 and TRBJ1-3, with D unresolved. Germline V lookup: CDR1 GTSNPN, CDR2 SVGIG (reference sequence). Trimming removed 0 bases at V and 4 bases at J, with 10 bases between. The CDR3 loop spans 14 amino acids. CDR3 amino acids: CAWSVKGEGNTIYF. CDR3 coding DNA: TGTGCCTGGAGTGTTAAGGGTGAAGGAAACACCATATATTTT.

This rearrangement joins TRBV19 to TRBJ1-6; D is possibly TRBD1 (5 bases). The V end lost 6 bases, the J end lost 0 bases, and 6 bases lay between the germline ends. The germline V gene has CDR1 LNHDA and CDR2 SQIVND (reference sequence). This CDR3 region has 14 residues. The chain's CDR3 is CASRDISYNSPLHF. In DNA, the CDR3 is TGTGCCAGTAGGGACATCTCCTATAATTCACCCCTCCACTTT. The entire variable domain, with the rest obtained from reference TRBV19 and TRBJ1-6, is as follows: DGGITQSPKYLFRKEGQNVTLSCEQNLNHDAMYWYRQDPGQGLRLIYYSQIVNDFQKGDIAEGYSVSREKKESFPLTVTSAQKNPTAFYLCASRDISYNSPLHFGNGTRLTVT.

DNA for the CDR3: TGTGCCAGCAGGCCCGTGGTGGAGTTAGACTATGGCTACACCTTC. Translated, it gives CASRPVVELDYGYTF. This chain joins TRBV6-2 or TRBV6-3 and TRBJ1-2; unclear D gene. The CDR3 is 15 residues long. CDR1 and CDR2 (germline): MNHEY, SVGEGT. Trimming shortened V by 6 bases and J by 3 bases, and 17 bases separated the two germline ends.

The chain carries TRBV20-1 and TRBJ2-7, with D possibly TRBD1 on 6 matching bases. This CDR3 region has 14 residues. Trimming shortened V by 0 bases and J by 2 bases, and 11 bases separated the two germline ends. Germline lookup yields CDR1 DFQATT and CDR2 SNEGSKA (reference sequence). CDR3 in DNA: TGCAGTGCTAGAGATAACGGACAGACCTACGAGCAGTACTTC. Amino acid sequence: CSARDNGQTYEQYF.

This sequence joins TRBV7-2 and TRBJ2-7; 7 nucleotides line up with TRBD1. The CDR3 contains 15 residues. J was trimmed by 3 bases and V by 5 bases; bases with no gene match: 10. Germline V CDR1 and CDR2: SGHTA, FQGNSA. In nucleotides, the CDR3 is TGTGCCAGCAGCCGAACGGCAGGGGGTATCTACGAGCAGTACTTC. The encoded protein is CASSRTAGGIYEQYF.

The chain joins TRBV20-1 to TRBJ2-1; TRBD2 matches at 10 bases. Germline CDR1 reads DFQATT; CDR2 reads SNEGSKA (reference sequence). Germline trimming cut 0 bases from V and 5 bases from J; bases unmatched to any gene: 4. The CDR3 totals 15 residues. The DNA of the CDR3 is TGCAGTGCTAGAGAGCGGACTAGCGGCCACAATGAGCAGTTCTTC. It is translated as CSARERTSGHNEQFF.

The gene calls are TRBV30 and TRBJ1-2, with D tentatively TRBD1 (6 bases). Germline V gene data show CDR1 as GTSNPN and CDR2 as SVGIG (reference sequence). Trimming shortened V by 2 bases and J by 4 bases, and 11 bases separated the two germline ends. The CDR3 totals 13 residues. The DNA of the CDR3 is TGTGCCTGGAGTCAGGGGCGCCCCTATGGCTACACCTTC. As protein: CAWSQGRPYGYTF.

This chain joins TRBV7-2 and TRBJ2-3, with D hard to call. V dropped 5 bases and J dropped 6 bases, with 12 bases sitting between them. The CDR3 is 13 residues long. From germline, CDR1 is SGHTA and CDR2 FQGNSA. The CDR3 region is CASSPGSHDTQYF. CDR3 DNA: TGTGCCAGCAGCCCCGGGTCACATGATACGCAGTATTTT.

This chain connects TRBV19 to TRBJ1-5; 9 bases line up with TRBD1. Trimming took 7 bases from V and 2 from J; bases not matched to a gene: 12. Germline V gives CDR1 LNHDA, CDR2 SQIVND (reference sequence). The CDR3 has 17 residues. The CDR3: CASTLARRTGGNQPQHF. Here the CDR3 DNA reads TGTGCCAGTACCCTTGCCAGAAGGACAGGGGGCAATCAGCCCCAGCATTTT.

This clonotype has only one observation. The rearrangement joins TRBV6-1 to TRBJ1-5, with D perhaps TRBD1 (5 bases). Trimming removed 6 bases from V and 6 bases from J, with 18 bases in between. The germline gives CDR1 MNHNS, CDR2 SASEGT. The CDR3 is made up of 15 amino acids. The CDR3 spells CASRPLGGVTQPQHF. The CDR3 nucleotides are TGTGCCAGCAGGCCCCTGGGGGGAGTAACTCAGCCCCAGCATTTT.

This clonotype was observed a single time. The chain is built from TRBV6-1 and TRBJ1-5; tentative D call: TRBD1 (5 bases). The CDR3 loop spans 12 amino acids. Trimming pared 2 bases from V and 11 bases from J, leaving 10 bases between. Germline assignment: CDR1 MNHNS and CDR2 SASEGT. The CDR3 region has the DNA TGTGCCAGCAGTGAATGGGGGGGAGCCCAGCATTTT. Its protein product is CASSEWGGAQHF.

V and J are TRBV6-1 and TRBJ1-6, with D maybe TRBD1 (6 bases). Germline CDR1 and CDR2: MNHNS and SASEGT. This CDR3 contains 16 residues. Trimming took 6 bases from V and 9 from J, leaving 21 bases between them. The CDR3 is CASRDSLQGRASPLHF. For the CDR3, the DNA is TGTGCCAGCAGAGATAGCTTACAGGGACGGGCTTCACCCCTCCACTTT.